The source of this TCR beta chain is a study of blood T cell repertoires in COVID-19. There are many counts of this clone. In the original analysis: Reference gene primers were amplified, and this amplification served to estimate nucleated cell counts. TCRdb's table, derived via immunoSEQ multiplex PCR, lists solely in-frame clones and lacks some. V, J and clone size derive from that table, while D and trimming were established from the DNA sequence. The sample holds under 200,000 clones; 75% to 90% are singletons and the top ten take approximately 3.6%. The CDR3 length is 14 residues. Trimming removed 1 base from V and 5 bases from J; junction bases left unmatched: 3. CDR1 and CDR2 (germline): GTSNPN, SVGIG (reference sequence).

The receptor was isolated from a woman aged 60-75 years who had recovered from COVID-19. V is TRBV30 and J is TRBJ1-3, with 9 bases lining up with TRBD1. The source material was PBMCs or T cells enriched from blood (not recorded which). Written as DNA, the CDR3 is TGTGCCTGGAGTGCGGGGACAGGGAGAAACACCATATATTTT. Translated: CAWSAGTGRNTIYF.